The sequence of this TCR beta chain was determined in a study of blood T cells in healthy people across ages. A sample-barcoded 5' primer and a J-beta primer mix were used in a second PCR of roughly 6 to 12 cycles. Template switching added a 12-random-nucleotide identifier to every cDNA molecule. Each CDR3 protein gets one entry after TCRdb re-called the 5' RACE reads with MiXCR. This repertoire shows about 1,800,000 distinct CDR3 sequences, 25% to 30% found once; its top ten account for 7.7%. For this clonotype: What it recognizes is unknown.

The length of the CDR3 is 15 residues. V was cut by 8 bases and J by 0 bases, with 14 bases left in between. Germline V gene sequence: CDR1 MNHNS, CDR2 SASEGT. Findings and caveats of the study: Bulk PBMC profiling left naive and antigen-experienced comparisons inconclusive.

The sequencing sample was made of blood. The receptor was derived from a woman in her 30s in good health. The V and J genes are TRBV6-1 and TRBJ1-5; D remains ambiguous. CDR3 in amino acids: CASWTAAYSNQPQHF. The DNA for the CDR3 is TGTGCCAGCTGGACCGCCGCTTATAGCAATCAGCCCCAGCATTTT.